This T cell receptor (beta chain) was sequenced during a study of identical twins. Study-level findings and limits: Donors were not followed over many years; analysis was cross-sectional. Twins' surplus sharing was weaker for beta out-of-frame sequences.

This clonotype showed up many times. Its antigen is unidentified. Unique molecular identifiers were in the cDNA, with template-switch universal primer binding. Via MiXCR, TCRdb re-called the 5' RACE reads, giving one row per CDR3 protein. This sample has hundreds of thousands of distinct CDR3 sequences; more than 6.5% occur once, and the top ten carry more than 2%. These data are also associated with another study on yellow fever vaccine responses in identical twins.

The specimen was memory (CD45RO+) T cells sorted from blood. The TCR sequence derives from a woman aged 18-29 years in good health.

CDR3 bases: TGTGCCACCAGTGTTAGAAACAATGAGCAGTTCTTC. Translated, it gives CATSVRNNEQFF. The chain carries TRBV24-1 and TRBJ2-1; D gene ambiguous. Germline CDR1 KGHDR, CDR2 SFDVKD. Trimming cost V 5 bases and J 5 bases, with 6 bases left between them. The CDR3 loop spans 12 amino acids.